This TCR beta chain was recorded in a study of blood T cell repertoires in COVID-19. Background on the study: Sites in the United States, Italy and Spain provided acute and convalescent COVID-19 samples.

Germline values: CDR1 PRHDT, CDR2 FYEKMQ (reference sequence). Trimming stripped 5 bases from V and 1 base from J, with 12 bases between. The CDR3 is made up of 15 amino acids. In the original workflow: Quantification of nucleated cells was approximated via reference gene primer amplification. Here immunoSEQ multiplex PCR was the method, and the copy in TCRdb shows in-frame clones only, minus some. The DNA was the basis for D and trimming; V, J and clone size are from that table. Of tens of thousands of clones listed, 82% are singletons. This clone was found once. This TCR derives from an older woman with acute or convalescent COVID-19. The source material was peripheral blood. The chain employs TRBV13 and TRBJ1-3; D not resolved. The CDR3 spells CASSLRTGSGNTIYF. The CDR3 DNA reads TGTGCCAGCAGCCTAAGGACGGGGTCTGGAAACACCATATATTTT.